One T cell receptor beta chain is described in this entry. V lost 4 bases, J lost 4 bases, and 8 bases stayed unmatched. The CDR3 loop spans 18 amino acids. Germline V gives CDR1 LGHDT, CDR2 YNNKEL (reference sequence). Produced via immunoSEQ multiplex PCR; TCRdb's table is partial and in-frame only. The data contain 250,000 to 350,000 clones, more than 75% of them singletons. The data originate from a study of blood T cell repertoires in COVID-19. The overall study: The cDNA or gDNA used as material had been derived from T cells, B-cell-depleted T cells, or PBMCs.

The TCR sequence derives from an older woman in a cohort exposed to, infected with or recovered from COVID-19 (not recorded which). Sequenced material: PBMCs or T cells enriched from blood (not recorded which). This chain links TRBV3-1 (or the pseudogene TRBV3-2) with TRBJ2-6; 12 bases align to TRBD1. The CDR3 DNA follows: TGTGCCAGCAGCCCCCGGGACAGGGGGCTTGGAGGGGCCAACGTCCTGACTTTC. Translation gives CASSPRDRGLGGANVLTF.